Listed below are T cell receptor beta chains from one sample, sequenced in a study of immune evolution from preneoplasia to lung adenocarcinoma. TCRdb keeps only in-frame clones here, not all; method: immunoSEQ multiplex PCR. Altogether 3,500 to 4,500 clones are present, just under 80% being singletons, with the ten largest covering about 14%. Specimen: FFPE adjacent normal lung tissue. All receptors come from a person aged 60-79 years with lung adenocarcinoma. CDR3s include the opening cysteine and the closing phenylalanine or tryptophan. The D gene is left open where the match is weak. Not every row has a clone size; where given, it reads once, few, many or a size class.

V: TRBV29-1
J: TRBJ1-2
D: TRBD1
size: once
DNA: TGCAGCGTTCGCTCCGGGACAGGGGATGGCTACACCTTC
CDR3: CSVRSGTGDGYTF

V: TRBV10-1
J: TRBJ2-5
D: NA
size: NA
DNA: TGCGCCAGCAGTCCCTCCCGGATGGGAGAGACCCAGTACTTC
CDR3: CASSPSRMGETQYF

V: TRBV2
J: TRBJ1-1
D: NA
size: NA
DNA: TGTGCCAGCAGATCCGGCCCTGTGGGTGAAGCTTTCTTT
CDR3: CASRSGPVGEAFF

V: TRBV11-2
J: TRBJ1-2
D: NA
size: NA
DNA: TGTGCCAGCAGCCTGTTTTTGGGAGATAACTATGGCTACACCTTC
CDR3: CASSLFLGDNYGYTF

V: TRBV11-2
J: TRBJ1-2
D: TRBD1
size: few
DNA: TGTGCCAGTAGCCAAAATACCAAGGGGGCGGACACCTTC
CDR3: CASSQNTKGADTF

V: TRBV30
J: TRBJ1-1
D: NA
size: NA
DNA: TGTGCCTGGATTTCCGGTGGGTCTGAAGCTTTCTTT
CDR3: CAWISGGSEAFF

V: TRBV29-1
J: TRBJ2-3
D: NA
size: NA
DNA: TGCAGCGACGCGGGTAGCACAGATACGCAGTATTTT
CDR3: CSDAGSTDTQYF

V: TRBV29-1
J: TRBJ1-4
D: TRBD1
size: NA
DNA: TGCAGCGCCCAGGGACAGGGAAATGAAAAACTGTTTTTT
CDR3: CSAQGQGNEKLFF

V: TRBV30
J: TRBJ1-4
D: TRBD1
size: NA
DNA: TGTGCCTGGACCCACCGGGACAGGACTGAAAAACTGTTTTTT
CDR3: CAWTHRDRTEKLFF

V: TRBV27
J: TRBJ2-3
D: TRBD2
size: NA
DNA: TGTGCCAGCAGTTTAACTAGCGGGGGGAAAGATACGCAGTATTTT
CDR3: CASSLTSGGKDTQYF

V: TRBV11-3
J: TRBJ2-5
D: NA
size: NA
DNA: TGTGCCAGCAGCTCAGGGGACACGGATGCAGAGACCCAGTACTTC
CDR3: CASSSGDTDAETQYF

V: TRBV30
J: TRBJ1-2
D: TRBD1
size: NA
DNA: TGTGCCTCGAGGACAGGGGGCTATGGCTACACCTTC
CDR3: CASRTGGYGYTF

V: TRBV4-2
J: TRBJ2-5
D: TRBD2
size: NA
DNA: TGTGCCAGCAGCCAAGATCCCGGGAGGGCCAGTGAGACCCAGTACTTC
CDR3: CASSQDPGRASETQYF

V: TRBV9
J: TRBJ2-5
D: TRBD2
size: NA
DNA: TGTGCCAGCAGCGCGATGGCGGGAGGGCGAGAGACCCAGTACTTC
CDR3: CASSAMAGGRETQYF

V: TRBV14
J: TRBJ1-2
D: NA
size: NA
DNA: TGTGCCAGCAGCCGCAGGGCGTCGGTGTATGGCTACACCTTC
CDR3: CASSRRASVYGYTF

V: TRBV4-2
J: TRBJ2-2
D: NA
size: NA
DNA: TGTGCCAGCAGCCAAGATCGTCTCTCTTCAAGCCGGGAGCTGTTTTTT
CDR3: CASSQDRLSSSRELFF

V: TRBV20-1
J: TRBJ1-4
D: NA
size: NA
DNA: TGCAGTGCTGCCCAAGGTGAAAAACTGTTTTTT
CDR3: CSAAQGEKLFF

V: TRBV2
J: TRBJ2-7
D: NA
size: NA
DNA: TGTGCCAGCAGTGGGGGGCTCGAGCAGTACTTC
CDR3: CASSGGLEQYF

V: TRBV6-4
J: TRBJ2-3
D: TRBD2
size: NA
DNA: TGTGCCAGCAGCCAAGCGGGAGGGCCCACAGATACGCAGTATTTT
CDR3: CASSQAGGPTDTQYF

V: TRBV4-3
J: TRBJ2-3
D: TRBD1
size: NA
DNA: TGCGCCAGCAGCCAAGAGGCAGGGGGAACAGATACGCAGTATTTT
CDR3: CASSQEAGGTDTQYF

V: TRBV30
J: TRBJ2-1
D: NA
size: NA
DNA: TGTGCCTGGACGATCCGCCGGTTATCTCAGTTCTTC
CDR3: CAWTIRRLSQFF

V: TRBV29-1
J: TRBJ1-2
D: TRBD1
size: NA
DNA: TGCAGCGTTGGAGGCAGGGGGTATGGCTACACCTTC
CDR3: CSVGGRGYGYTF

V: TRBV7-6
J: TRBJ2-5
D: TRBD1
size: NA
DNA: TGTGCCAGCAGCTTAGGGGGACAGGGGGCGAGAGAGACCCAGTACTTC
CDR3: CASSLGGQGARETQYF

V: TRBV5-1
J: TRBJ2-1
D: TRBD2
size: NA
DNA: TGCGCCAGCAGCCAACGGACTATTGGCGGGAGGTCCTCCTCCTACAATGAGCAGTTCTTC
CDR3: CASSQRTIGGRSSSYNEQFF

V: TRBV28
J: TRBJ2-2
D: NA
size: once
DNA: TGTGCCAGCATTTGGGGAGCGGGCACCGGGGAGCTGTTTTTT
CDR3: CASIWGAGTGELFF

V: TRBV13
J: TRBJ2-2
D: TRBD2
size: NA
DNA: TGTGCCAGCGGGGAGACTAGCGGGAGATTTTTAATGGGGGAGCTGTTTTTT
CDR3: CASGETSGRFLMGELFF

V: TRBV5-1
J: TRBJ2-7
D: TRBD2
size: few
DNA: TGCGCCAGCAGCTTGGAATCGGCGACTAGCGGGAGGGCCCAATACGAGCAGTACTTC
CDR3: CASSLESATSGRAQYEQYF

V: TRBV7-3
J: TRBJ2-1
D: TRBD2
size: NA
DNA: TGTGCCAGCAGCCCGGGACTAGCGGGAGTTTACTACAATGAGCAGTTCTTC
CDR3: CASSPGLAGVYYNEQFF

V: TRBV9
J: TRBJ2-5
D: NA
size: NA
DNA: TGTGCCAGCAGCGTAGAGGGGGGAGGGCAAGAGACCCAGTACTTC
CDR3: CASSVEGGGQETQYF

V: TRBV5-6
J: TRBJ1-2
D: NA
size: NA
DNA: TGTGCCAGCAGCTTTGTTCAGGGGAACTATGGCTACACCTTC
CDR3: CASSFVQGNYGYTF

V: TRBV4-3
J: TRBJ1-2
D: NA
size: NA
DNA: TGCGCCAGCAGCCAAGGTGGGCAGGGCGTCTATGGCTACACCTTC
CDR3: CASSQGGQGVYGYTF

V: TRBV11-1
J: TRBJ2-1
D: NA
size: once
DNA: TGTGCCAGCAGCATCTCCTCATACAATGAGCAGTTCTTC
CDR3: CASSISSYNEQFF

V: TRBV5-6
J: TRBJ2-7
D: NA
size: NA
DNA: TGTGCCAGCAGCTCCGGGACTCAAGACCTGAGGCAGTACTTC
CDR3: CASSSGTQDLRQYF

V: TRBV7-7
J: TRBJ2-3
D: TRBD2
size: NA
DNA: TGTGCCAGCAGCTTGACTAGCGGGAGTCTGGCAGATATGCAGTATTTT
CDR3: CASSLTSGSLADMQYF

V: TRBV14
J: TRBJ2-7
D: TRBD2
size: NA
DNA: TGTGCCAGCAGCCGCGGGACTAGCGGGAACTACGAGCAGTACTTC
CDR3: CASSRGTSGNYEQYF

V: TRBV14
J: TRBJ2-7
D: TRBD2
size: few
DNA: TGTGCCAGCAGCCCCCGGACTAGCGGGAGAGGTGAGCAGTACTTC
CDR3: CASSPRTSGRGEQYF

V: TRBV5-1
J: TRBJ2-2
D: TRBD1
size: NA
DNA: TGCGCCAGCAGCTTGGATAGGGGGCTTGGCGGGGAGCTGTTTTTT
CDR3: CASSLDRGLGGELFF

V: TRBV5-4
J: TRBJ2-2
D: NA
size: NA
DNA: TGTGCCAGCAGCCCCTACCAGGGGTTGGACACCGGGGAGCTGTTTTTT
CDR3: CASSPYQGLDTGELFF

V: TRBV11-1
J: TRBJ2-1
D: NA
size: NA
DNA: TGTGCCAGCAGATCCTCCTTCGTGATGGGGAATGAGCAGTTCTTC
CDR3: CASRSSFVMGNEQFF

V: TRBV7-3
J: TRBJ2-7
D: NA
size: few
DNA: TGTGCCAGCAGCTTGGGGGCAGGGGTGGGCTACGAGCAGTACTTC
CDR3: CASSLGAGVGYEQYF

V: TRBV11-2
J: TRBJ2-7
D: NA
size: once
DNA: TGTGCCAGCAGCTTATGGGATAGCGAAGTTTACGAGCAGTACTTC
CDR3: CASSLWDSEVYEQYF

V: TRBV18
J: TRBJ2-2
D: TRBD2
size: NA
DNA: TGTGCCAGCTCACCAAGATCAGCCAGCGGGAGTTCGGGCGGGGAGCTGTTTTTT
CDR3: CASSPRSASGSSGGELFF

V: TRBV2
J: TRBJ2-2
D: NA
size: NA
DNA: TGTGCCAGCAGTGAAGTTTCGGGGCCCGGGGAGCTGTTTTTT
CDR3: CASSEVSGPGELFF

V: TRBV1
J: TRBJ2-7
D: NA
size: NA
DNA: TGCACCAGCAGCCAAGGCAGGGGCGACGAGCAGTACTTC
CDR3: CTSSQGRGDEQYF

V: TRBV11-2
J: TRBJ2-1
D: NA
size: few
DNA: TGTGCCAGCAGCCCCGGGGCCGCCTACAATGAGCAGTTCTTC
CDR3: CASSPGAAYNEQFF

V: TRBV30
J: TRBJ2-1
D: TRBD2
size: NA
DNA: TGTGCCTGCCCCGCGGGAGGTGGGGGAAATGAGCAGTTCTTC
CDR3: CACPAGGGGNEQFF

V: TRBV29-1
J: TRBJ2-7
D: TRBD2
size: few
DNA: TGCAGCGTTGGTATCGGGAGGTACGAGCAGTACTTC
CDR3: CSVGIGRYEQYF

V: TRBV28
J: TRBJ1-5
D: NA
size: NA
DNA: TGTGCCCACGGGGGGGCGGGCAATCAGCCCCAGCATTTT
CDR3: CAHGGAGNQPQHF

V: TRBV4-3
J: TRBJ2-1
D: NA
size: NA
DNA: TGCGCCAGCAGCCAACGTGGGGCGAACTCCTACAATGAGCAGTTCTTC
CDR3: CASSQRGANSYNEQFF

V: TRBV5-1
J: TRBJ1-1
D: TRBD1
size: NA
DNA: TGCGCCAGCAGCTATGGGACAGGGGACACTGAAGCTTTCTTT
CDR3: CASSYGTGDTEAFF

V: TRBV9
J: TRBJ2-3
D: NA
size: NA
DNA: TGTGCCAGCAGCGCCACTTTTAGGGGGGAGGGCCAAGATACGCAGTATTTT
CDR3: CASSATFRGEGQDTQYF

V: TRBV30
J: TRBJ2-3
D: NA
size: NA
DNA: TGTGCCTGGAGTGGAAGCACAGATACGCAGTATTTT
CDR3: CAWSGSTDTQYF